What follows are 24 T cell receptor beta chains derived from one specimen sequenced in a study of human T cells and chemical hapten exposure. TCRdb reprocessed the RACE reads via MiXCR and lists one record per CDR3 protein. The sample yields 65,000 to 80,000 distinct CDR3 sequences, roughly 8.7% seen once. Time point meaning: healthy volunteer bleed at 6 weeks. Unfractionated whole blood yielded total RNA. Material: whole blood. The receptors were sampled from a male donor in good health. Some clones in this sample may be carry-over from other donors' samples.

J is TRBJ1-6 and V is TRBV12-3 or TRBV12-4; 9 bases are a match to TRBD1. Trimming took 4 bases from V and 9 from J; bases not matched to a gene: 7. This CDR3 contains 15 residues. This CDR3 reads CASSSWGQGRSPLHF. Written as DNA, the CDR3 is TGTGCCAGCAGTTCGTGGGGACAGGGCCGTTCACCCCTCCACTTT.

The chain links TRBV6-1 to TRBJ1-6; the D gene is possibly TRBD1 (5 bases). The length of the CDR3 is 17 residues. Germline V gene sequence: CDR1 MNHNS, CDR2 SASEGT. V was cut by 2 bases and J by 8 bases, with 19 bases left in between. The CDR3 loop is CASSEPSFGASHSPLHF. DNA for the CDR3: TGTGCCAGCAGTGAACCGTCCTTTGGGGCCAGTCATTCACCCCTCCACTTT.

The chain has TRBV9 and TRBJ2-1, with D perhaps matching TRBD2 (6 bases). The germline CDR1 and CDR2 sequences are SGDLS and YYNGEE. Trimming removed 3 bases from V and 4 bases from J, with 14 bases in between. The CDR3 loop spans 15 amino acids. The CDR3 bases are TGTGCCAGCAGCGCCGGGAGTGCCTCTTACAATGAGCAGTTCTTC. This gives the protein CASSAGSASYNEQFF.

V is TRBV6-7 and J is TRBJ2-1, with a possible D match to TRBD2 (5 bases). TRBV6-7 is filed as an ORF, its function uncertain. The CDR3 loop spans 10 amino acids. V gave up 6 bases and J gave up 10 bases, with 7 bases separating them. CDR3 amino acids: CASRPGEQFF. CDR3 bases: TGTGCCAGCAGGCCGGGAGAGCAGTTCTTC.

This clonotype was seen repeatedly, ten times or more. The chain is built from TRBV6-2 or TRBV6-3 and TRBJ1-1; possibly TRBD1 for D (6 bases). Trimming shortened V by 4 bases and J by 2 bases, and 20 bases separated the two germline ends. The V gene's germline CDR1 is MNHEY and CDR2 SVGEGT. This CDR3 has 17 amino acids. CDR3 amino acids: CASSSPGGEGPNTEAFF. CDR3 DNA sequence: TGTGCCAGCAGTTCCCCGGGGGGCGAGGGACCCAACACTGAAGCTTTCTTT.

The chain couples TRBV5-1 to TRBJ2-3, with 8 bases that match TRBD1. CDR1 is SGHRS, CDR2 YFSETQ, per germline. Germline trimming cut 4 bases from V and 3 bases from J; bases unmatched to any gene: 7. The CDR3 has 15 amino acids. In nucleotides, the CDR3 is TGCGCCAGCAGCCGTGGACAGGGTGAGACAGATACGCAGTATTTT. It is translated as CASSRGQGETDTQYF.

This clonotype has ten or more counts. V gene TRBV29-1 combines with J gene TRBJ1-2; TRBD1 agrees at 8 bases. The CDR3 has 13 residues. Germline CDR1 and CDR2: SQVTM and ANQGSEA. V dropped 7 bases and J dropped 8; count of bases not matched to a gene: 12. The CDR3 here is CSAQTQGAGGYTF. In nucleotides, the CDR3 is TGCAGCGCCCAGACTCAGGGGGCGGGCGGCTACACCTTC.

This clonotype was observed a handful of times. V and J are TRBV12-3 or TRBV12-4 and TRBJ2-7, with 13 bases identical to TRBD2. V dropped 4 bases and J dropped 7; count of bases not matched to a gene: 4. The CDR3 runs to 14 residues. CDR3: CASSSGLAGVEQYF. CDR3 coding DNA: TGTGCCAGCAGTTCTGGACTAGCGGGAGTAGAGCAGTACTTC.

The chain couples TRBV19 to TRBJ2-5, with D tentatively TRBD1 or TRBD2 (5 bases each). This CDR3 spans 15 amino acids. Germline CDR1 and CDR2: LNHDA and SQIVND (reference sequence). Trimming took 6 bases from V and 1 from J, leaving 15 bases between them. The CDR3, as DNA: TGTGCCAGTAGAGGACGGGGCCGAGGCCAAGAGACCCAGTACTTC. Residues: CASRGRGRGQETQYF.

The CDR3 DNA follows: TGTGCCAGCAGCTCCCCACTAGCGGAGAACAATGAGCAGTTCTTC. Translation gives CASSSPLAENNEQFF. This chain joins TRBV7-8 and TRBJ2-1; 8 bases are shared with TRBD2. The CDR3 length is 15 residues. Per germline, CDR1 SGHVS and CDR2 FQNEAQ. Germline trimming cut 4 bases from V and 5 bases from J; bases unmatched to any gene: 7.

V is TRBV15 and J is TRBJ2-7; 8 nucleotides line up with TRBD2. The CDR3 is 14 residues long. Germline CDR1 and CDR2: LNHNV and YYDKDF (reference sequence). The J segment lost 3 bases and the V segment lost 4 bases, leaving 5 bases of the junction unmatched. The CDR3 loop is CATSTGLAGYEQYF. CDR3 DNA sequence: TGTGCCACCAGCACAGGACTAGCAGGCTACGAGCAGTACTTC.

The genes are TRBV29-1 and TRBJ1-2, with D unclear. V was pared by 1 base and J by 8 bases, with 17 bases between. Germline lookup yields CDR1 SQVTM and CDR2 ANQGSEA. The CDR3 is 14 amino acids. The CDR3 reads CSVEGRTGGGGYTF. In DNA form, the CDR3 reads TGCAGCGTTGAAGGACGGACGGGAGGCGGGGGCTACACCTTC.

At least ten counts were recorded for this clonotype. V and J are TRBV12-3 or TRBV12-4 and TRBJ2-5; TRBD2 is a possible D gene (6 bases). Trimming took off 1 base at V and 4 bases at J, with 13 bases between the two ends. This CDR3 has 15 residues. CDR3 sequence (DNA): TGTGCCAGCAGTTTAGTCACAGCCGGGGGAGAGACCCAGTACTTC. Residues: CASSLVTAGGETQYF.

This clonotype was seen a few times. The chain carries TRBV9 and TRBJ2-3; D ambiguous. The length of the CDR3 is 13 residues. V was cut by 4 bases and J by 0 bases, with 6 bases left in between. CDR1 SGDLS and CDR2 YYNGEE come from the germline V gene. The CDR3 protein is CASSFSSTDTQYF. The DNA for the CDR3 is TGTGCCAGCAGCTTCTCTAGCACAGATACGCAGTATTTT. The variable domain in full, completed from reference TRBV9 and TRBJ2-3, reads DSGVTQTPKHLITATGQRVTLRCSPRSGDLSVYWYQQSLDQGLQFLIQYYNGEERAKGNILERFSAQQFPDLHSELNLSSLELGDSALYFCASSFSSTDTQYFGPGTRLTVL.

This chain uses TRBV29-1 with TRBJ1-5, with 12 bases matching TRBD1. The CDR3 loop spans 13 amino acids. Germline values: CDR1 SQVTM, CDR2 ANQGSEA. After removal of 6 bases from V and 6 bases from J, the junction contained 3 bases not matched to a gene. The CDR3, as DNA: TGCAGCGTGGGGACAGGGGGCAGTCAGCCCCAGCATTTT. Protein sequence: CSVGTGGSQPQHF.

The rearrangement uses TRBV27 and TRBJ2-3; no clear D gene. This CDR3 is built from 13 residues. V lost 1 base to trimming and J lost 4 bases, with 6 bases between them. Per the germline V gene, CDR1 is MNHEY and CDR2 is SMNVEV (reference sequence). CDR3 sequence: CASSLLRSDTQYF. DNA for the CDR3: TGTGCCAGCAGTTTATTACGGTCAGATACGCAGTATTTT.

The chain joins TRBV10-2 to TRBJ2-3; 7 bases align to TRBD2. Germline lookup yields CDR1 WSHSY and CDR2 SAAADI. This CDR3 comprises 16 residues. The ends lost 8 bases at V and 1 base at J; junction bases unmatched: 12. CDR3 in amino acids: CASAVRSGVGTDTQYF. CDR3 nucleotide sequence: TGCGCCAGCGCAGTTAGGAGCGGGGTGGGCACAGATACGCAGTATTTT.

The CDR3 loop is CAIRGSTEAFF. Here the CDR3 DNA reads TGTGCCATCAGGGGGTCCACTGAAGCTTTCTTT. The chain carries TRBV10-3 and TRBJ1-1; D not resolved. The germline V gene has CDR1 ENHRY and CDR2 SYGVKD. V lost 6 bases, J lost 4 bases, and 6 bases lay in between. This CDR3 is built from 11 residues.

This clonotype was counted a few times. The chain uses TRBV6-2 or TRBV6-3 and TRBJ2-1; D gene ambiguous. This CDR3 contains 13 residues. Germline assignment: CDR1 MNHEY and CDR2 SVGEGT. With 2 bases removed from V and 3 bases from J, the gap between germline ends came to 5 bases. The CDR3 DNA is TGTGCCAGCAGTTACGGGATCTACAATGAGCAGTTCTTC. This sequence encodes CASSYGIYNEQFF.

The chain is built from TRBV18 and TRBJ2-5; no clear D gene. Trimming cost V 1 base and J 3 bases, with 0 bases left between them. CDR3 size: 11 residues. Per the germline V gene, CDR1 is KGHSH and CDR2 is LQKENI. The CDR3 sequence is CASSPQETQYF. The CDR3 nucleotides read TGTGCCAGCTCACCACAAGAGACCCAGTACTTC.

This clonotype came up a few times. J is TRBJ2-7 and V is TRBV28; the D is unclear. V lost 5 bases to trimming and J lost 1 base, with 9 bases between them. Germline V lookup: CDR1 MDHEN, CDR2 SYDVKM. The length of the CDR3 is 13 residues. The CDR3 spells CASSLIPSYEQYF. The DNA of the CDR3 is TGTGCCAGCAGTCTTATACCGTCCTACGAGCAGTACTTC. Full variable domain (missing parts from reference TRBV28 and TRBJ2-7): DVKVTQSSRYLVKRTGEKVFLECVQDMDHENMFWYRQDPGLGLRLIYFSYDVKMKEKGDIPEGYSVSREKKERFSLILESASTNQTSMYLCASSLIPSYEQYFGPGTRLTVT.

V is TRBV4-1 and J is TRBJ1-4, with D perhaps matching TRBD2 (5 bases). The J call may not be correct, given that the DNA end is closer to TRBJ2-2. The CDR3 has 14 residues. Germline V CDR1 and CDR2: MGHRA, YSYEKL. For the CDR3, the DNA is TGCGCCAGCAGCCATTCCGAGGGCAGCCCGGAGCTGTTTTTT. Its translation is CASSHSEGSPELFF.

V gene TRBV2 combines with J gene TRBJ1-4; 11 nucleotides line up with TRBD1. Germline V gives CDR1 SNHLY, CDR2 FYNNEI. Trimming cost V 6 bases and J 8 bases; bases outside gene matches: 11. CDR3 length: 16 amino acids. As DNA, the CDR3 is TGTGCCAGCAGGGACAAGGGACAGGGGGTTTGGGAAAAACTGTTTTTT. Encoded protein: CASRDKGQGVWEKLFF.

In this sample, this clonotype turned up a few times. The V gene is TRBV28, the J gene TRBJ2-5, with D hard to call. V was clipped by 2 bases and J by 3 bases, with 10 bases between them. Looked up from germline, CDR1 is MDHEN and CDR2 is SYDVKM. This CDR3 has 14 amino acids. The CDR3 spells CASSLPRTEETQYF. The CDR3 DNA follows: TGTGCCAGCAGTTTACCCCGGACCGAAGAGACCCAGTACTTC.